These 7 T cell receptor beta chains were sequenced from one sample in a study of blood T cell repertoires in COVID-19. Profiling relied on immunoSEQ multiplex PCR, and the TCRdb table lists in-frame clones only, not all of them. The sample carries fewer than 200,000 clones, roughly 81% recorded once. The sample taken for sequencing was peripheral blood. Receptors were obtained from a woman in her sixties or seventies with COVID-19, enrolled during active disease.

This clone was seen just once. V is TRBV3-1 (or the pseudogene TRBV3-2) and J is TRBJ1-1, with 9 bases that match TRBD1. V lost 4 bases to trimming and J lost 2 bases; unmatched junction nucleotides: 5. Germline V CDR1 and CDR2: LGHDT, YNNKEL (reference sequence). CDR3 length equals 15 residues. The CDR3 DNA sequence: TGTGCCAGCAGCCTGGGACAGGGAGTTAACACTGAAGCTTTCTTT. Residues: CASSLGQGVNTEAFF.

The chain joins TRBV2 to TRBJ1-5; perhaps TRBD1 as D (5 bases). CDR3 length: 15 residues. The germline V and J ends were trimmed by 4 bases and 0 bases, with 10 bases remaining between them. Germline CDR1 reads SNHLY; CDR2 reads FYNNEI. CDR3 residues: CASSGTNYSNQPQHF. CDR3 DNA sequence: TGTGCCAGCAGTGGGACAAACTATAGCAATCAGCCCCAGCATTTT.

The rearrangement joins TRBV19 to TRBJ2-7, with D possibly matching TRBD2 (6 bases). This CDR3 is 13 amino acids long. The ends were cut back, 4 bases at V and 4 bases at J, with 11 bases in the middle. Germline loops: CDR1 LNHDA, CDR2 SQIVND (reference sequence). The chain's CDR3 is CASSNVGGYEQYF. The CDR3 coding sequence is TGTGCCAGTAGTAATGTGGGAGGATACGAGCAGTACTTC.

This clone was seen at least ten times. The chain combines TRBV11-2 with TRBJ1-2; no definite D call. V lost 0 bases and J lost 4, with 9 bases in between. Germline CDR1 and CDR2: SGHAT and FQNNGV. The CDR3 runs to 14 residues. The CDR3 DNA sequence: TGTGCCAGCAGCTTAGAATCCAGATTCTATGGCTACACCTTC. This translates into CASSLESRFYGYTF.

This clone showed up just once. The gene calls are TRBV11-3 and TRBJ1-1; D not resolved. The CDR3 totals 13 residues. The V and J ends lost 2 bases and 1 base respectively, with 5 bases between them. In germline, CDR1 is SGHNT, CDR2 YENEEA. CDR3 region: CASSLRENTEAFF. In DNA form, the CDR3 reads TGTGCCAGCAGCTTACGGGAGAACACTGAAGCTTTCTTT. Supplemented by reference TRBV11-3 and TRBJ1-1, the full variable domain reads EAGVVQSPRYKIIEKKQPVAFWCNPISGHNTLYWYLQNLGQGPELLIRYENEEAVDDSQLPKDRFSAERLKGVDSTLKIQPAELGDSAVYLCASSLRENTEAFFGQGTRLTVV.

To note about this clone: The junction and the germline gene differ at one end; a read error may be behind it. The rearrangement links TRBV15 to TRBJ1-5; no clear D gene. This CDR3 has 15 residues. CDR1 and CDR2 (germline): LNHNV, YYDKDF (reference sequence). The CDR3 coding sequence is TGTGCCACCAGCCGAGAGGCAGGCCGCCAGCAGCCCCAGCATTTT. Protein: CATSREAGRQQPQHF.

The rearrangement links TRBV11-2 to TRBJ2-2, with no clear D. V dropped 0 bases and J dropped 4 bases, with 6 bases sitting between them. This CDR3 is built from 14 residues. Germline V gives CDR1 SGHAT, CDR2 FQNNGV. The CDR3 DNA is TGTGCCAGCAGCTTAGAAAGGAGCACCGGGGAGCTGTTTTTT. Translating gives CASSLERSTGELFF.